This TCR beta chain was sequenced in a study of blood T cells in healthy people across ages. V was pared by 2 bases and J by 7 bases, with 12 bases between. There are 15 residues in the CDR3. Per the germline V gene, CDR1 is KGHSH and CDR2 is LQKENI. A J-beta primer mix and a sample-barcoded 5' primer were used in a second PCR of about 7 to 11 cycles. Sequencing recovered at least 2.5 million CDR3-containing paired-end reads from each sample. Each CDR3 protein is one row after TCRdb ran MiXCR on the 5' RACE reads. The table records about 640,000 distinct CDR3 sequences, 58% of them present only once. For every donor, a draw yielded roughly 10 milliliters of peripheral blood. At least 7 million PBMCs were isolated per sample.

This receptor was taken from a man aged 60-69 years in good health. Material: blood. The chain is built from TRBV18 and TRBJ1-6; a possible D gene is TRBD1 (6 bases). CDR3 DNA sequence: TGTGCCAGCTCACCAAGTCAGGGGCCGAATTCACCCCTCCACTTT. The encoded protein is CASSPSQGPNSPLHF.